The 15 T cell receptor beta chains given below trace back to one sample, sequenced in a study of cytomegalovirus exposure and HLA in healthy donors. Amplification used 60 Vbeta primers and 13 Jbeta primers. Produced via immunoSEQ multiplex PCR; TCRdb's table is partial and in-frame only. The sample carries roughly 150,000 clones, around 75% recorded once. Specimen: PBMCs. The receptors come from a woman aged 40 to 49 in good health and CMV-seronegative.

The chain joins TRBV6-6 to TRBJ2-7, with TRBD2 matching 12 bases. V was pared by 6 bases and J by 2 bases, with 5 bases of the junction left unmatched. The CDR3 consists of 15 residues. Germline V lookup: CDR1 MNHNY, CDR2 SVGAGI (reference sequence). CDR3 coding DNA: TGTGCCAGCAGAGAGGGACTAGCGGGTACCTACGAGCAGTACTTC. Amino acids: CASREGLAGTYEQYF.

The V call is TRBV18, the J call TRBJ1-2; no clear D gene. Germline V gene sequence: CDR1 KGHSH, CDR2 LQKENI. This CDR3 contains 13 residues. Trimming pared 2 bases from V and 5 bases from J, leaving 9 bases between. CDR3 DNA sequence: TGTGCCAGCTCACCATCCGAGGAATATGGCTACACCTTC. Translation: CASSPSEEYGYTF.

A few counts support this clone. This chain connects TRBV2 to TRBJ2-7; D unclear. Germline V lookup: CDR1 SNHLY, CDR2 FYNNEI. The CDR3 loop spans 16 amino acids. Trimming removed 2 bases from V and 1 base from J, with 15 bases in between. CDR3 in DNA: TGTGCCAGCAGTGAAAAAGTAGCCGGTAGTTCCTACGAGCAGTACTTC. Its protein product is CASSEKVAGSSYEQYF.

CDR3 amino acids: CASRMHRAPADTQYF. As DNA, the CDR3 is TGTGCCAGCAGAATGCACAGGGCCCCGGCAGATACGCAGTATTTT. The chain combines TRBV6-6 with TRBJ2-3, with D maybe TRBD1 (6 bases). Germline V gene sequence: CDR1 MNHNY, CDR2 SVGAGI (reference sequence). V lost 6 bases, J lost 4 bases, and 17 bases lay in between. The CDR3 has 15 amino acids.

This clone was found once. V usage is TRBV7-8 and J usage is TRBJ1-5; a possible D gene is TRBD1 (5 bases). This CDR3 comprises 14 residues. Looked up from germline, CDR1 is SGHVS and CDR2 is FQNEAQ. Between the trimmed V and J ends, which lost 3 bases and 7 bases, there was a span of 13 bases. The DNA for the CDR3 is TGTGCCAGCAGCTTCAGAGGGGCGGGACAGCCCCAGCATTTT. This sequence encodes CASSFRGAGQPQHF.

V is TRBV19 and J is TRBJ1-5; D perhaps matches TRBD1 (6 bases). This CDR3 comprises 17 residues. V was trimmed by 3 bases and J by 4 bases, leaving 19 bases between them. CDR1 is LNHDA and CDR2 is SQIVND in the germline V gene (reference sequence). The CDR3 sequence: CASSIGSRGGINQPQHF. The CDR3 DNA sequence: TGTGCCAGTAGTATTGGGTCGAGGGGGGGCATTAATCAGCCCCAGCATTTT.

CDR3 nucleotide sequence: TGTGCCAGCAGCCCTCCGGGACAGGGAAGTGGCGAGCAGTACTTC. The encoded protein is CASSPPGQGSGEQYF. V and J are TRBV11-3 and TRBJ2-7; 9 nucleotides agree with TRBD1. The CDR3 contains 15 residues. Germline V lookup: CDR1 SGHNT, CDR2 YENEEA. With 5 bases clipped from V and 6 bases from J, the junction kept 11 bases outside the gene matches.

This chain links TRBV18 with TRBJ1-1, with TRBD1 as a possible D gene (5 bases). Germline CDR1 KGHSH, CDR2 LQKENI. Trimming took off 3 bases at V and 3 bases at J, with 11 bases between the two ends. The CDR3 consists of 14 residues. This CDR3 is CASSPGNRYTEAFF. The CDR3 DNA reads TGTGCCAGCTCACCCGGTAACAGGTACACTGAAGCTTTCTTT.

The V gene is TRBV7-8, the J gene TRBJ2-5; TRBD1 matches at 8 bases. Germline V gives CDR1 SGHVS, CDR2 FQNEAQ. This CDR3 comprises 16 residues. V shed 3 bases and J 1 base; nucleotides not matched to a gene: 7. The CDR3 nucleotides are TGTGCCAGCAGCTTGCAGGGGGCCGCGTCCCAAGAGACCCAGTACTTC. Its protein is CASSLQGAASQETQYF.

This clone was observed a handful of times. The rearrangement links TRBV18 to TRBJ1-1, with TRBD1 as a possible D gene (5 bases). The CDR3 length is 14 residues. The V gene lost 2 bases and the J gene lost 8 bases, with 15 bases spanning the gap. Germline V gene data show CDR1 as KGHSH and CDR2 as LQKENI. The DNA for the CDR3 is TGTGCCAGCTCACCAAGCCCCGGACATGCCGAAGCTTTCTTT. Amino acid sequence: CASSPSPGHAEAFF.

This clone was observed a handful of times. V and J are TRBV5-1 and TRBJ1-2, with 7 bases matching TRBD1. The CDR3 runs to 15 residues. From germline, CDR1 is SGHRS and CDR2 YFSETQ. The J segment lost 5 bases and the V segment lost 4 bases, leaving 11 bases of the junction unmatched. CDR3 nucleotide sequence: TGCGCCAGCAGCAGCATGGGACAGTCAGGGTATGGCTACACCTTC. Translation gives CASSSMGQSGYGYTF.

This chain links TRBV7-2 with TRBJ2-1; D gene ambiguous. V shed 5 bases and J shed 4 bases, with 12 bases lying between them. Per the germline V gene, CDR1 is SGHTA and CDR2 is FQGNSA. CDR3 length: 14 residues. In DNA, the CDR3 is TGTGCCAGCAGCATCCTCAGGAATTACAATGAGCAGTTCTTC. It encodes CASSILRNYNEQFF.

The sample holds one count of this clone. CDR3 coding DNA: TGCACCAGCAGCCTACCAGATATTCAGCCCCAGCATTTT. Amino acid sequence: CTSSLPDIQPQHF. The chain is built from TRBV1 and TRBJ1-5; no check of the table's D call, TRBD1, against the DNA was made. TRBV1 is tagged as a pseudogene. The CDR3 is made up of 13 amino acids.

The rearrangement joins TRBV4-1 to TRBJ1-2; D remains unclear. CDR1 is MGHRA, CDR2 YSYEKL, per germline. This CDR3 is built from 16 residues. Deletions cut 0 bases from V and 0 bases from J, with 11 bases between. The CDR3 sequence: CASSQEQKGANYGYTF. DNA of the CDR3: TGCGCCAGCAGCCAAGAACAAAAGGGAGCTAACTATGGCTACACCTTC.

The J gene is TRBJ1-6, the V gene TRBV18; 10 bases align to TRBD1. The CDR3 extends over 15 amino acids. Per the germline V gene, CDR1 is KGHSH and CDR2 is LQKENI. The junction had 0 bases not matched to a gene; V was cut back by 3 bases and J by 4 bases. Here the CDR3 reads CASSPGQGYNSPLHF. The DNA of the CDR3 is TGTGCCAGCTCACCGGGACAGGGGTATAATTCACCCCTCCACTTT.